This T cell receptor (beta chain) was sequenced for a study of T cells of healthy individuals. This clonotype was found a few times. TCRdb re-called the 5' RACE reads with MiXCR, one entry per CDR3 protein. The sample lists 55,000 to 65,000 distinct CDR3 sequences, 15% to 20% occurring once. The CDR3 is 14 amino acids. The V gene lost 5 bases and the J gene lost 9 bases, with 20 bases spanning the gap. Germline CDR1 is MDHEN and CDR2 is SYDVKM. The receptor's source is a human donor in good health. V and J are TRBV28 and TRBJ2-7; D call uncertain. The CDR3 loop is CASSPPSLRTPQYF. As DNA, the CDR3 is TGTGCCAGCAGTCCCCCATCACTCCGTACCCCGCAGTACTTC.